These 19 T cell receptor beta chains share one sample of origin, sequenced in a study of STAT5B mutations in CD4+ large granular lymphocyte leukemia (dated 2022 in TCRdb). The library was generated by the immunoSEQ multiplex PCR assay. TCRdb limited this immuneACCESS table to in-frame rearrangements with V and J called. A share of clones is missing; checked studies link under half to unresolved V genes, and the rest is unexplained. The sample table holds 30,000 to 40,000 clones, of which about 80% were seen once. The biggest ten clones account for around 0.5% of the sample. Sequencing was carried out using CD4+ T cells from blood buffy coats. These receptor sequences come from a human donor in good health.

The rearrangement uses TRBV18 and TRBJ2-1, with D perhaps given as TRBD1 or TRBD2 (6 bases each). V lost 3 bases and J 11 bases, leaving 17 bases between the germline ends. Germline lookup yields CDR1 KGHSH and CDR2 LQKENI. The CDR3 length is 14 residues. CDR3 amino acids: CASSPSAGAGKQFF. The CDR3 region has the DNA TGTGCCAGCTCACCTTCGGCAGGGGCGGGAAAGCAGTTCTTC.

The genes are TRBV9 and TRBJ2-3; D is undetermined. Germline assignment: CDR1 SGDLS and CDR2 YYNGEE. The CDR3 has 16 amino acids. Trimming left V 2 bases short and J 1 base short, with 14 bases between. For the CDR3, the DNA is TGTGCCAGCAGCGTTGGGATTTATATTGGCACAGATACGCAGTATTTT. Translated: CASSVGIYIGTDTQYF.

The rearrangement joins TRBV2 to TRBJ2-1; the D is unclear. CDR3 length equals 10 residues. Per the germline V gene, CDR1 is SNHLY and CDR2 is FYNNEI. V was pared by 6 bases and J by 9 bases, with 6 bases between. The chain's CDR3 is CASSQAEQFF. CDR3 sequence (DNA): TGTGCCAGCAGCCAGGCTGAGCAGTTCTTC. Full variable domain (outside the CDR3, taken from reference TRBV2 and TRBJ2-1): EPEVTQTPSHQVTQMGQEVILRCVPISNHLYFYWYRQILGQKVEFLVSFYNNEISEKSEIFDDQFSVERPDGSNFTLKIRSTKLEDSAMYFCASSQAEQFFGPGTRLTVL.

The chain carries TRBV5-1 and TRBJ2-7, with TRBD1 matching over 10 bases. Per the germline V gene, CDR1 is SGHRS and CDR2 is YFSETQ. V lost 1 base to trimming and J lost 4 bases; unmatched junction nucleotides: 5. CDR3 size: 15 residues. The CDR3 loop is CASSLLLGQGYEQYF. DNA of the CDR3: TGCGCCAGCAGCTTGTTATTGGGACAGGGGTACGAGCAGTACTTC.

The chain couples TRBV6-1 to TRBJ2-5; 8 bases agree with TRBD1. CDR3 size: 14 residues. Germline V gene sequence: CDR1 MNHNS, CDR2 SASEGT. J lost 4 bases, V lost 1 base, and 2 bases had no gene match. CDR3 coding DNA: TGTGCCAGCAGTGAAGGGACAGGGAGAGAGACCCAGTACTTC. Its translation: CASSEGTGRETQYF.

This clone was counted a few times. V and J are TRBV2 and TRBJ1-4; D gene ambiguous. The CDR3 length is 15 residues. V dropped 5 bases and J dropped 0 bases, with 10 bases sitting between them. Germline V gene data show CDR1 as SNHLY and CDR2 as FYNNEI. CDR3 amino acids: CASSQGPATNEKLFF. The CDR3 nucleotides read TGTGCCAGCAGTCAAGGGCCTGCAACTAATGAAAAACTGTTTTTT.

The chain carries TRBV10-3 and TRBJ1-3; 8 nucleotides line up with TRBD1. This CDR3 is built from 14 residues. Germline CDR1 ENHRY, CDR2 SYGVKD. J lost 0 bases, V lost 6 bases, and 1 base had no gene match. The DNA for the CDR3 is TGTGCCATCAGGGGACAGGCCTCTGGAAACACCATATATTTT. Amino acids: CAIRGQASGNTIYF.

The chain has TRBV5-1 and TRBJ2-4; D is unresolved. The CDR3 extends over 14 amino acids. V lost 4 bases and J lost 0, with 8 bases in between. Germline V gives CDR1 SGHRS, CDR2 YFSETQ. CDR3 coding DNA: TGCGCCAGCAGCCCAGACCAAGCCAAAAACATTCAGTACTTC. It specifies CASSPDQAKNIQYF.

The chain links TRBV7-8 to TRBJ2-2; D may be TRBD1 or TRBD2 (5 bases each). CDR3 length equals 18 residues. The germline V and J ends were trimmed by 3 bases and 0 bases, with 17 bases remaining between them. CDR1 is SGHVS, CDR2 FQNEAQ, per germline. This CDR3 reads CASSFGARGLTNTGELFF. In DNA form, the CDR3 reads TGTGCCAGCAGCTTTGGGGCCAGAGGACTTACGAACACCGGGGAGCTGTTTTTT.

The chain couples TRBV5-1 to TRBJ1-1; 7 bases are shared with TRBD1. Germline lookup yields CDR1 SGHRS and CDR2 YFSETQ. J gave up 3 bases and V 4 bases, and 6 bases lay outside the gene matches. The CDR3 extends over 14 amino acids. The CDR3 sequence is CASSTVGQDTEAFF. CDR3 sequence (DNA): TGCGCCAGCAGCACCGTCGGACAGGACACTGAAGCTTTCTTT.

The chain recombines TRBV5-1 with TRBJ2-5; 15 bases fit TRBD2. V shed 4 bases and J 7 bases; nucleotides not matched to a gene: 5. This CDR3 is built from 15 residues. Germline V gene data show CDR1 as SGHRS and CDR2 as YFSETQ. The CDR3 bases are TGCGCCAGCAGCCAGGGACTAGCGGGAGGAGGGACCCAGTACTTC. Translated: CASSQGLAGGGTQYF.

In this sample, this clone turned up a few times. In nucleotides, the CDR3 is TGTGCCAGCAGCTCGATAGCGGGAGGCACCGGGGAGCTGTTTTTT. It codes for CASSSIAGGTGELFF. The chain is built from TRBV7-2 and TRBJ2-2; 10 bases agree with TRBD2. The junction had 3 bases not matched to a gene; V was cut back by 4 bases and J by 4 bases. From germline, CDR1 is SGHTA and CDR2 FQGNSA. The CDR3 consists of 15 residues.

This clone was counted only a few times. The J gene is TRBJ1-4, the V gene TRBV7-9, with 9 bases lining up with TRBD1. The CDR3 is 17 amino acids. The germline gives CDR1 SEHNR, CDR2 FQNEAQ (reference sequence). J gave up 3 bases and V 3 bases, and 8 bases lay outside the gene matches. The chain's CDR3 is CASSLGQGRAPNEKLFF. CDR3 nucleotide sequence: TGTGCCAGCAGCTTGGGACAGGGAAGAGCGCCTAATGAAAAACTGTTTTTT.

The chain carries TRBV7-2 and TRBJ2-7; 8 bases agree with TRBD2. The CDR3 contains 15 residues. CDR1 is SGHTA and CDR2 is FQGNSA in the germline V gene. Losses at the gene ends were 2 bases for V and 0 bases for J; bases not matched to a gene: 3. CDR3 protein: CASSLRGGPSYEQYF. As DNA, the CDR3 is TGTGCCAGCAGCTTACGGGGGGGTCCCTCCTACGAGCAGTACTTC.

The V call is TRBV18, the J call TRBJ1-2, with 8 positions matching TRBD1. This CDR3 region has 14 residues. Germline-derived CDR1 and CDR2 are KGHSH and LQKENI. V lost 3 bases and J lost 11; bases outside the gene matches: 11. CDR3 coding DNA: TGTGCCAGCTCACCCACGGACAGGGAGACGGGTTACACCTTC. It specifies CASSPTDRETGYTF.

This clone has a handful of counts. The chain is built from TRBV7-2 and TRBJ1-5, with a weak D call TRBD1 (5 bases). V lost 6 bases, J lost 5 bases, and 11 bases lay in between. This CDR3 spans 13 amino acids. Germline V CDR1 and CDR2: SGHTA, FQGNSA. This chain's CDR3 is CASRGEIHQPQHF. In DNA, the CDR3 is TGTGCCAGCAGGGGGGAGATACATCAGCCCCAGCATTTT.

The chain carries TRBV5-4 and TRBJ2-1, with 10 bases lining up with TRBD2. Trimming removed 5 bases from V and 5 bases from J; junction bases left unmatched: 7. Germline V gene data show CDR1 as SGHNT and CDR2 as YYREEE (reference sequence). This CDR3 is 15 amino acids long. The CDR3 is CASRPSGGANNEQFF. CDR3 DNA: TGTGCCAGCAGACCCAGCGGGGGGGCAAACAATGAGCAGTTCTTC.

The V gene is TRBV19, the J gene TRBJ1-5; 7 positions match TRBD1. The trim removed 5 bases at V and 4 bases at J, leaving 5 bases unmatched. Looked up from germline, CDR1 is LNHDA and CDR2 is SQIVND (reference sequence). CDR3 length equals 14 residues. The CDR3 DNA reads as TGTGCCAGTAGTCCCCAGGGGGGGAATCAGCCCCAGCATTTT. Translation: CASSPQGGNQPQHF.

This chain connects TRBV5-8 to TRBJ2-2; D is unresolved. Germline V lookup: CDR1 SGHTS, CDR2 YDEGEE. V lost 2 bases and J lost 0, with 11 bases in between. The CDR3 is 16 residues long. The CDR3 loop is CASSFAAHSNTGELFF. CDR3 DNA sequence: TGTGCCAGCAGCTTTGCGGCTCACTCGAACACCGGGGAGCTGTTTTTT. Together with reference TRBV5-8 and TRBJ2-2, the CDR3 gives the full variable domain: EAGVTQSPTHLIKTRGQQATLRCSPISGHTSVYWYQQALGLGLQFLLWYDEGEERNRGNFPPRFSGRQFPNYSSELNVNALELEDSALYLCASSFAAHSNTGELFFGEGSRLTVL.